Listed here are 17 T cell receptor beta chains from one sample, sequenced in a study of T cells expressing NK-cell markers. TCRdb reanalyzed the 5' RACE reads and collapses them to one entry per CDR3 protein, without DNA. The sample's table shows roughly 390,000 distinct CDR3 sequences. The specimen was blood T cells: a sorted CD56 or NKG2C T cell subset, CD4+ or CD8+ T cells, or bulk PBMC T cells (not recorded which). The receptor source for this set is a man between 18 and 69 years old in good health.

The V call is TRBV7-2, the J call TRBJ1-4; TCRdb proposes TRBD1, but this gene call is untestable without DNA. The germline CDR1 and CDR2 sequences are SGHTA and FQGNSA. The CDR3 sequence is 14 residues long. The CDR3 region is CASSFRQGSEKLFF.

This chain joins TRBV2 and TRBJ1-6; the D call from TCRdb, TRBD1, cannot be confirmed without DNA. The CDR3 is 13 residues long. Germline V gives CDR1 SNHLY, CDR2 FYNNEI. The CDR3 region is CASGRDSNSPLHF.

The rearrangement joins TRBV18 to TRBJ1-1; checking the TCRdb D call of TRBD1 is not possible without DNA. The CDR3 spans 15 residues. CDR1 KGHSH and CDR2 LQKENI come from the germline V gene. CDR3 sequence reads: CASSPVRVENTEAFF.

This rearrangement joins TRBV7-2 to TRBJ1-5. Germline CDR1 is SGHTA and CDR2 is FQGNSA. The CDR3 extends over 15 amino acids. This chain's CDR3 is CASSFQQYSNQPQHF.

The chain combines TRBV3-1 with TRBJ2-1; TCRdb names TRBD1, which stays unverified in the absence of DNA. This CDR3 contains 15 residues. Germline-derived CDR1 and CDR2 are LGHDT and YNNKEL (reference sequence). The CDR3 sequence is CASSQGDIVYNEQFF.

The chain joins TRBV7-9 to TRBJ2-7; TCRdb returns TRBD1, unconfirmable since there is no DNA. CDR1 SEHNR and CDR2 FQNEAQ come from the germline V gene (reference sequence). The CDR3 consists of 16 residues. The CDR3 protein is CASSLGTGTASYEQYF.

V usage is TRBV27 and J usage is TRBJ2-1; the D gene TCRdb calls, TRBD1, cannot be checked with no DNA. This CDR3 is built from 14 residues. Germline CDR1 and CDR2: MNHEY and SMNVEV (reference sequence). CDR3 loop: CASRADRYYNEQFF.

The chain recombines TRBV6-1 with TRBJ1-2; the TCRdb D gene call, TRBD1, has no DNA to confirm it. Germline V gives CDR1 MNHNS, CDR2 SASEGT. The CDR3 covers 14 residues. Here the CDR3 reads CASSRAGGLWGYTF.

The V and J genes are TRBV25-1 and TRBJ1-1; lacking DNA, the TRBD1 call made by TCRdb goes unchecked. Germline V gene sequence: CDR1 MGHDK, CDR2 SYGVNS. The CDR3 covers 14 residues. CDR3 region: CASRGQGMNTEAFF.

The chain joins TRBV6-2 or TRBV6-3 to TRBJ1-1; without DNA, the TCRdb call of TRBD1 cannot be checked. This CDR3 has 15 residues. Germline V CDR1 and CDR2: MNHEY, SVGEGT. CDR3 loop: CASTPRGTMNTEAFF.

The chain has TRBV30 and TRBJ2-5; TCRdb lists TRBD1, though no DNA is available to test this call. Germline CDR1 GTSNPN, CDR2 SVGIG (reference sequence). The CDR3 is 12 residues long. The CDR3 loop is CAWEQGQETQYF.

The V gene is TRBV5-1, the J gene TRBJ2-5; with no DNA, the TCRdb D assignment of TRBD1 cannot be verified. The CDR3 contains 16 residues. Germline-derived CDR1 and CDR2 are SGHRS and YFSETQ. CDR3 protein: CASRRGQIGNQETQYF.

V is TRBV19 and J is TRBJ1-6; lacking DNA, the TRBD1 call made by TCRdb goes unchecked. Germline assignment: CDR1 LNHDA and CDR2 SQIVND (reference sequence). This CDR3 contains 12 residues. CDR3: CATGGYNSPLHF.

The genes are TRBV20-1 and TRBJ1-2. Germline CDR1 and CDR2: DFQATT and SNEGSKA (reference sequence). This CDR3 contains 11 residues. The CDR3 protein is CSARVGRISSF.

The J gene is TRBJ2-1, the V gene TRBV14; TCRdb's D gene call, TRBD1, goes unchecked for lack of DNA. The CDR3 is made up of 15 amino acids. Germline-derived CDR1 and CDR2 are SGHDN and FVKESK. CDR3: CASSRLGDSYNEQFF.

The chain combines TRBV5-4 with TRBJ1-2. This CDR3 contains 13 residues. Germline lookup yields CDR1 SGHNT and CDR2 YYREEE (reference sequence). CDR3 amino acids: CASSTNRGYGYTF.

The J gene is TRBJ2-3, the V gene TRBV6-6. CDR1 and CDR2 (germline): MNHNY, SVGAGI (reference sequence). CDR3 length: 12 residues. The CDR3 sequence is CASSGRSDTQYF.